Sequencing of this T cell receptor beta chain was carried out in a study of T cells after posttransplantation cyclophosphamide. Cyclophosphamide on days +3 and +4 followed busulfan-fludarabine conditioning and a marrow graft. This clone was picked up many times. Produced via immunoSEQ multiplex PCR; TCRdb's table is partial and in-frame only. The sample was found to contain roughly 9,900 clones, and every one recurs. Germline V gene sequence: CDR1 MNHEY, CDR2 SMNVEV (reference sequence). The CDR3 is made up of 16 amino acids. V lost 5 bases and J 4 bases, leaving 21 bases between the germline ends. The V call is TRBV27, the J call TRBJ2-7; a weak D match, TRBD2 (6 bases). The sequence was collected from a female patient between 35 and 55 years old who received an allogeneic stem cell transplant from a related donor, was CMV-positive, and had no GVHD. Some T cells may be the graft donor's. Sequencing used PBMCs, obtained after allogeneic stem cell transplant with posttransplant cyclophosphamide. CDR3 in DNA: TGTGCCAGCAGTGCCATGATACTAGGAGGGCTATACGAGCAGTACTTC. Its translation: CASSAMILGGLYEQYF.